This TCR beta chain was observed in a study of regulatory T cells in long-lasting Graves disease. Study in general: Graves' patients diagnosed newly had used antithyroid drugs under 3 months.

Indicated time point: newly diagnosed GD, antithyroid drugs for less than 3 months. RNA isolated from PBMCs was used to make the TCR library. It was by American Thyroid Association guidelines that Graves' disease was diagnosed. With iRepertoire HTBI primers and Arm-PCR of CDR3 regions, TCR beta libraries were built. One entry per CDR3 protein results from TCRdb running MiXCR on the multiplex PCR reads. The data hold about half a million distinct CDR3 sequences, with around 11% observed a single time. The germline V and J ends were trimmed by 3 bases and 4 bases, with 15 bases remaining between them. The CDR3 loop spans 15 amino acids. Germline V gene data show CDR1 as LNHDA and CDR2 as SQIVND (reference sequence). This sample was shared with a second study, whose subject was T cells in Graves' hyperthyroidism and ophthalmopathy. That report notes: When ophthalmopathy did not progress within 18 months, Graves' hyperthyroidism was considered stable.

This rearrangement joins TRBV19 to TRBJ1-2; D uncertain. Sample: peripheral blood mononuclear cells (PBMCs), taken at new diagnosis, from a patient treated with antithyroid drugs. The clonotype originates from a woman in her thirties with Graves disease. The CDR3 is CASSIAGEGGYGYTF. The CDR3 nucleotides read TGTGCCAGTAGTATCGCCGGGGAGGGTGGCTATGGCTACACCTTC.